This T cell receptor beta chain was retrieved from a study of blood T cell repertoires in COVID-19. Study-level information: The origin of the acute and convalescent COVID-19 samples was the United States, Italy and Spain. Sources were T cells, B-cell-depleted T cells, or PBMCs; the material itself was cDNA or gDNA.

V trimming: 0 bases; J trimming: 7 bases; junction bases outside the gene matches: 4. There are 15 residues in the CDR3. Germline V CDR1 and CDR2: KGHSH, LQKENI. Original data processing: It was from reference gene primer amplification that nucleated cell counts were estimated. Here immunoSEQ multiplex PCR was the method, and the copy in TCRdb shows in-frame clones only, minus some. V and J calls and clone size follow that table, whereas D and trimming were derived from the DNA. This table holds 81,000 or so clones, 86% found once. The source material was peripheral blood. The gene calls are TRBV18 and TRBJ2-2, with TRBD1 matching 8 bases. This clonotype originated in a man over 45 with active COVID-19. CDR3 nucleotides: TGTGCCAGCTCACCACCTAGGACAGGGATCGGGGAGCTGTTTTTT. Amino acids: CASSPPRTGIGELFF.